This T cell receptor (beta chain) was profiled in a study of T cell changes during pregnancy in multiple sclerosis. V shed 6 bases, J shed 7 bases, and the junction held 14 bases outside the gene matches. The CDR3 runs to 15 residues. Germline lookup yields CDR1 SQVTM and CDR2 ANQGSEA. Measured with immunoSEQ multiplex PCR; TCRdb has only the in-frame clones, and not every one. The table has about 23,000 clones, around nine tenths seen once. This chain connects TRBV29-1 to TRBJ2-1, with TRBD2 identical over 8 bases. The sequences come from CD4+ T cells from peripheral blood mononuclear cells, collected in the first trimester of pregnancy. This TCR was recovered from a female donor in good health, enrolled as a control in a pregnancy study. This chain's CDR3 is CSVDYFAGGGNEQFF. As DNA, the CDR3 is TGCAGCGTCGATTACTTTGCGGGGGGTGGGAATGAGCAGTTCTTC.